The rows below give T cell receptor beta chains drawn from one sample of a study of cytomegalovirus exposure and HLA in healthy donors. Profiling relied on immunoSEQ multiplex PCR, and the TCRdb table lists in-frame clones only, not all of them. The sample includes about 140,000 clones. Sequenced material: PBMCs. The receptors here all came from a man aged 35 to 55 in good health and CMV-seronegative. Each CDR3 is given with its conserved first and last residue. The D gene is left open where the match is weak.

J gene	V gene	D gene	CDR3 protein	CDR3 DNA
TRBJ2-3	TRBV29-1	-	CSGGRASSTDTQYF	TGCAGCGGGGGCAGGGCCTCTAGCACAGATACGCAGTATTTT
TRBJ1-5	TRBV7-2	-	CASSLVVEGNQPQHF	TGTGCCAGCAGCTTAGTAGTGGAGGGCAATCAGCCCCAGCATTTT
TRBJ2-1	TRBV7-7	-	CASSLALGQVHEQFF	TGTGCCAGCAGCTTAGCGCTGGGTCAGGTCCATGAGCAGTTCTTC
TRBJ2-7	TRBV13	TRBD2	CASSLGRGAYEQYF	TGTGCCAGCAGCTTAGGGCGGGGGGCCTACGAGCAGTACTTC
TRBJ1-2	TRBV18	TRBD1	CASSPWAGGMANYGYTF	TGTGCCAGCTCACCTTGGGCAGGGGGCATGGCTAACTATGGCTACACCTTC
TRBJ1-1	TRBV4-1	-	CASSQVGYTEAFF	TGCGCCAGCAGCCAAGTCGGGTACACTGAAGCTTTCTTT
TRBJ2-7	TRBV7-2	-	CASSGQGTYEQYF	TGTGCCAGCAGCGGTCAGGGAACCTACGAGCAGTACTTC
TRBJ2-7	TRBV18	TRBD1	CASSLNKGAEQYF	TGTGCCAGCTCACTGAATAAGGGGGCAGAGCAGTACTTC
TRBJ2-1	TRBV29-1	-	CSVLSGVDNEQFF	TGCAGCGTTCTGTCAGGGGTGGACAATGAGCAGTTCTTC
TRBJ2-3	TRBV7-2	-	CASSPSTSTDTQYF	TGTGCCAGCAGCCCAAGTACTAGCACAGATACGCAGTATTTT
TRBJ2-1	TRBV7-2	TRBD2	CASSSLSSGAYNEQFF	TGTGCCAGCAGCTCCCTTTCTAGCGGGGCTTACAATGAGCAGTTCTTC
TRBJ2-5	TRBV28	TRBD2	CASSEPPTSGRTRSLIETQYF	TGTGCCAGCAGTGAACCACCGACTAGCGGTAGGACTCGTTCCCTCATAGAGACCCAGTACTTC
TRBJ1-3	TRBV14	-	CASSQVSSGNTIYF	TGTGCCAGCAGCCAAGTCAGCTCTGGAAACACCATATATTTT
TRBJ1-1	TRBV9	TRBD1	CASSFLGQGHAFF	TGTGCCAGCAGCTTTCTAGGACAGGGTCATGCTTTCTTT
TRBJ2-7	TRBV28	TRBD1	CASSSTRDREENEQYF	TGTGCCAGCAGTTCTACAAGGGACAGGGAGGAAAACGAGCAGTACTTC
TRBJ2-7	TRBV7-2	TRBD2	CASSLEATGGEQYF	TGTGCCAGCAGCTTAGAGGCGACCGGGGGGGAGCAGTACTTC
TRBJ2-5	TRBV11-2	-	CASSLARGGETQYF	TGTGCCAGCAGCTTAGCCCGGGGAGGAGAGACCCAGTACTTC
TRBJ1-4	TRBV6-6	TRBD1	CASSSTGGNEKLFF	TGTGCCAGCAGCTCGACAGGGGGAAATGAAAAACTGTTTTTT
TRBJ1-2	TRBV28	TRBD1	CASRHRGQGNYGYTF	TGTGCCAGCAGACACCGGGGACAGGGGAACTATGGCTACACCTTC
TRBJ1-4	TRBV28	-	CASSWLTDKNEKLFF	TGTGCCAGCAGTTGGTTGACAGACAAGAATGAAAAACTGTTTTTT
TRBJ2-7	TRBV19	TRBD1	CASSLTGGGSYEQYF	TGTGCCAGTAGCCTTACAGGGGGAGGTTCCTACGAGCAGTACTTC
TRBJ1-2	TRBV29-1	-	CSVGTADYGYTF	TGCAGCGTTGGGACAGCCGACTATGGCTACACCTTC
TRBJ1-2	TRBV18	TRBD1	CASSPTRTGDGYTF	TGTGCCAGCTCACCAACGAGGACAGGGGATGGCTACACCTTC
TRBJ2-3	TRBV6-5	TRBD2	CASRLAQASTDTQYF	TGTGCCAGCAGACTAGCGCAGGCTAGCACAGATACGCAGTATTTT
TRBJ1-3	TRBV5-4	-	CASSLPGGPSGNTIYF	TGTGCCAGCAGCCTCCCGGGGGGACCTTCTGGAAACACCATATATTTT
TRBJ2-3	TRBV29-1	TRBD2	CSVGGTSGGTDTQYF	TGCAGCGTTGGTGGTACTAGCGGGGGCACAGATACGCAGTATTTT
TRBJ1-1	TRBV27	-	CASSMGSTHNTEAFF	TGTGCCAGCAGTATGGGGAGCACGCACAACACTGAAGCTTTCTTT
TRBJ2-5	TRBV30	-	CAWGCGNETQYF	TGTGCCTGGGGGTGCGGGAATGAGACCCAGTACTTC
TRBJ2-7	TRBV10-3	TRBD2	CAISDLVGGDPGGWYF	TGTGCCATCAGTGACCTCGTTGGGGGGGACCCGGGCGGGTGGTACTTC
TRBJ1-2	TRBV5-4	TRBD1	CASSIQGANNYGYTF	TGTGCCAGCAGCATACAGGGGGCGAACAACTATGGCTACACCTTC
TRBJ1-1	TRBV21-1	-	CASRWDICRTEAFF	TGTGCCAGCAGATGGGACATCTGCAGAACTGAAGCTTTCTTT
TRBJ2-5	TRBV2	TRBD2	CAWGDYPQETQYF	TGTGCCTGGGGGGACTACCCACAAGAGACCCAGTACTTC
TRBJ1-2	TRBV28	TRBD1	CASSYGTGGYGYTF	TGTGCCAGCAGTTACGGGACAGGGGGCTATGGCTACACCTTC
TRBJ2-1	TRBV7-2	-	CASSLAWGDNEQFF	TGTGCCAGCAGCTTAGCGTGGGGGGACAATGAGCAGTTCTTC
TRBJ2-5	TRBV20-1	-	CSATGETQYF	TGCAGTGCTACGGGAGAGACCCAGTACTTC
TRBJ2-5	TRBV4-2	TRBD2	CASSQEGLAGGKETQYF	TGTGCCAGCAGCCAAGAGGGACTAGCGGGGGGGAAAGAGACCCAGTACTTC
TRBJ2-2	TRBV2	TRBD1	CASHTGGWSTGELFF	TGTGCCAGCCACACAGGGGGCTGGAGCACCGGGGAGCTGTTTTTT
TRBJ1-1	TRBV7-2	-	CASSLGEGEAFF	TGTGCCAGCAGCTTAGGGGAGGGTGAAGCTTTCTTT
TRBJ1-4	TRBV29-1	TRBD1	CSVEDRTGLGSLFF	TGCAGCGTTGAAGACCGGACAGGATTAGGAAGCCTGTTTTTT
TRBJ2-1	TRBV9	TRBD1	CASSSSQGTGNYNEQFF	TGTGCCAGCAGCTCGTCACAAGGGACAGGGAACTACAATGAGCAGTTCTTC